A single sample is the source of the 11 T cell receptor beta chains below, sequenced in a study of CD8+CD57+ T cells in acquired aplastic anemia. Genomic DNA provided the template from which TCR beta VDJ and CDR3 profiles were obtained. MiXCR, run by TCRdb on the reads, gives a single entry per CDR3 protein. Altogether 210,000 or so distinct CDR3 sequences are present, around 50% being singletons, with the ten largest covering around 20%. Patients included in sequencing had previously demonstrated CD8+CD57+ cell expansion by flow cytometry. The sequencing sample was made of sorted CD4+, CD8+, or CD8+CD57+ T cells (not recorded which) from PBMCs. These receptors were taken from a human donor with aplastic anemia.

As concerns this clonotype: This is likely a read error, given that the CDR3 carries no conserved phenylalanine or tryptophan at its end. The chain couples TRBV5-4 to TRBJ2-1; 9 positions match TRBD2. The CDR3 has 16 amino acids. Germline-derived CDR1 and CDR2 are SGHNT and YYREEE (reference sequence). Trimming removed 4 bases from V and 7 bases from J; junction bases left unmatched: 12. The DNA of the CDR3 is TGTGCCAGCAGCCAGGCCCTAGCGGGGAAGAGGAATGAGCAGTTCCTC. It translates to CASSQALAGKRNEQFL.

This clonotype was observed at least ten times. The chain joins TRBV11-1 to TRBJ2-3; the D is unclear. Trimming stripped 5 bases from V and 7 bases from J, with 16 bases between. This CDR3 contains 14 residues. CDR1 is SGHAT and CDR2 is FQDESV in the germline V gene (reference sequence). As DNA, the CDR3 is TGTGCCAGCAGCCCCCGACGAATCGGGCATACGCAGTATTTT. It is translated as CASSPRRIGHTQYF.

Turning to this clonotype: Since a much larger clone is just one base distant, this may be a read error. The chain links TRBV28 to TRBJ2-5; D might be TRBD1 (5 bases). Trimming removed 11 bases from V and 5 bases from J, with 18 bases in between. Germline V gives CDR1 MDHEN, CDR2 SYDVKM. This CDR3 has 13 residues. CDR3 sequence: CAGRTESGETQYF. CDR3 bases: TGTGCCGGCCGGACGGAATCAGGGGAGACCCAGTACTTC. The full variable domain, rest sourced from reference TRBV28 and TRBJ2-5, is DVKVTQSSRYLVKRTGEKVFLECVQDMDHENMFWYRQDPGLGLRLIYFSYDVKMKEKGDIPEGYSVSREKKERFSLILESASTNQTSMYLCAGRTESGETQYFGPGTRLLVL.

This chain connects TRBV25-1 to TRBJ2-3; a weak D match, TRBD1 (5 bases). V lost 5 bases to trimming and J lost 6 bases, with 12 bases between them. Germline CDR1 is MGHDK and CDR2 is SYGVNS. This CDR3 region has 13 residues. The CDR3 sequence: CASSLSPGDTQYF. The CDR3 nucleotides read TGTGCCAGCAGTTTAAGTCCAGGGGATACGCAGTATTTT.

This clonotype has ten or more counts. One junction end disagrees with the germline gene, perhaps due to a read error. This sequence joins TRBV3-1 and TRBJ2-7; unclear D gene. The CDR3 loop spans 10 amino acids. The germline CDR1 and CDR2 sequences are LGHDT and YNNKEL (reference sequence). Here the CDR3 reads CASSQEAANF. The CDR3 DNA reads TGTGCCAGCAGCCAAGAGGCAGCAAACTTC.

The chain combines TRBV19 with TRBJ2-7, with D perhaps matching TRBD1 (6 bases). The CDR3 is 11 amino acids. Germline CDR1 reads LNHDA; CDR2 reads SQIVND (reference sequence). Trimming removed 7 bases from V and 4 bases from J, with 8 bases in between. This CDR3 is CASKGGYEQYF. DNA for the CDR3: TGTGCCAGTAAAGGGGGATACGAGCAGTACTTC.

The chain uses TRBV19 and TRBJ2-1; 8 bases map to TRBD2. V lost 2 bases, J lost 8 bases, and 8 bases stayed unmatched. Germline V gene lookup returns CDR1 LNHDA and CDR2 SQIVND (reference sequence). This CDR3 contains 15 residues. CDR3: CASSISSGWFDEQFF. The DNA for the CDR3 is TGTGCCAGTAGTATATCTAGCGGGTGGTTCGATGAGCAGTTCTTC. The full variable domain, with the rest looked up from reference TRBV19 and TRBJ2-1, is DGGITQSPKYLFRKEGQNVTLSCEQNLNHDAMYWYRQDPGQGLRLIYYSQIVNDFQKGDIAEGYSVSREKKESFPLTVTSAQKNPTAFYLCASSISSGWFDEQFFGPGTRLTVL.

Of note for this clonotype: Its ends do not fully match the called genes, so a read error is possible. The rearrangement uses TRBV7-9 and TRBJ1-4; D not certain. This CDR3 has 12 amino acids. Germline CDR1 SEHNR, CDR2 FQNEAQ (reference sequence). The CDR3 nucleotides read TGTGCCTGCAGCTCCCAACGTGAAAAACTGTTTTTT. The encoded protein is CACSSQREKLFF.

The chain uses TRBV20-1 and TRBJ2-7; TRBD1 matches at 9 bases. The V gene's germline CDR1 is DFQATT and CDR2 SNEGSKA (reference sequence). The J segment lost 1 base and the V segment lost 3 bases, leaving 7 bases of the junction unmatched. CDR3 length: 15 residues. CDR3 residues: CSASKGQGGSYEQYF. The DNA of the CDR3 is TGCAGTGCTAGTAAGGGACAGGGAGGTTCCTACGAGCAGTACTTC.

The CDR3 reads CSAMVAKQETQYF. CDR3 in DNA: TGCAGTGCCATGGTGGCCAAACAAGAGACCCAGTACTTC. The rearrangement links TRBV20-1 to TRBJ2-5; D not resolved. With 6 bases removed from V and 2 bases from J, the gap between germline ends came to 13 bases. Germline V gives CDR1 DFQATT, CDR2 SNEGSKA (reference sequence). The length of the CDR3 is 13 residues.

This clonotype was counted only a few times. The chain recombines TRBV19 with TRBJ2-7; D may be TRBD1 (8 bases). This CDR3 has 13 amino acids. Germline CDR1 LNHDA, CDR2 SQIVND (reference sequence). The V end lost 5 bases, the J end lost 6 bases, and 14 bases lay between the germline ends. The CDR3 spells CASSQQGGPEQYF. CDR3 nucleotides: TGTGCCAGTAGTCAACAGGGGGGGCCCGAGCAGTACTTC.